Below, 17 T cell receptor beta chains from the same sample are listed, as sequenced in a study of spatial heterogeneity in lung cancer. TCRdb fed the 5' RACE reads into MiXCR, producing one record per CDR3 protein. The top ten clones hold about 7% of a sample with about 21,000 distinct CDR3 sequences, 4.5% to 5% of them seen once. Time point: sample taken at primary tumor resection. Unsorted whole RNA samples from tumor, nontumor lung or frozen PBMC were sequenced. This sample comprised PBMCs, obtained at surgery. These receptors all come from a male donor with early-stage non-small cell lung cancer.

The chain joins TRBV7-9 to TRBJ2-3, with D perhaps being TRBD1 or TRBD2 (5 bases each). This CDR3 has 16 amino acids. Per germline, CDR1 SEHNR and CDR2 FQNEAQ (reference sequence). V dropped 2 bases and J dropped 2 bases, with 14 bases sitting between them. The CDR3 loop reads CASSLPSWDDTDTQYF. DNA for the CDR3: TGTGCCAGCAGCTTACCATCCTGGGACGACACAGATACGCAGTATTTT. Using reference TRBV7-9 and TRBJ2-3 for the parts outside the CDR3, the full variable domain is DTGVSQNPRHKITKRGQNVTFRCDPISEHNRLYWYRQTLGQGPEFLTYFQNEAQLEKSRLLSDRFSAERPKGSFSTLEIQRTEQGDSAMYLCASSLPSWDDTDTQYFGPGTRLTVL.

This clonotype appeared many times. V gene TRBV11-3 combines with J gene TRBJ2-3; 8 bases align to TRBD2. Germline V gives CDR1 SGHNT, CDR2 YENEEA. V trimming: 0 bases; J trimming: 2 bases; junction bases outside the gene matches: 1. The length of the CDR3 is 15 residues. CDR3 region: CASSLDSGDTDTQYF. In DNA form, the CDR3 reads TGTGCCAGCAGCTTAGATAGCGGGGACACAGATACGCAGTATTTT.

The table lists this clonotype with many counts. The chain employs TRBV12-3 or TRBV12-4 and TRBJ2-1; TRBD2 matches at 9 bases. This CDR3 region has 14 residues. V was pared by 3 bases and J by 10 bases, with 7 bases of the junction left unmatched. CDR3 in amino acids: CASSFLAGRGEQFF. The CDR3 DNA follows: TGTGCCAGCAGTTTCCTAGCGGGGAGGGGGGAGCAGTTCTTC.

This clonotype occurred many times. This chain links TRBV6-1 with TRBJ1-6, with 9 bases fitting TRBD1. CDR3 length equals 16 residues. The germline CDR1 and CDR2 sequences are MNHNS and SASEGT. Trimming cost V 4 bases and J 6 bases; bases outside gene matches: 7. The CDR3 DNA sequence: TGTGCCAGCAGTGGGGACAGGGAGAGGGTTAATTCACCCCTCCACTTT. Its translation: CASSGDRERVNSPLHF.

This clonotype was recorded many times. The V gene is TRBV7-9, the J gene TRBJ2-3, with a tentative D call TRBD2 (5 bases). The V and J ends lost 1 base and 1 base respectively, with 24 bases between them. CDR1 and CDR2 (germline): SEHNR, FQNEAQ (reference sequence). CDR3 length equals 20 residues. Here the CDR3 reads CASSLDAITAGKKGTDTQYF. The CDR3 DNA follows: TGTGCCAGCAGCTTAGATGCGATTACTGCGGGCAAGAAAGGCACAGATACGCAGTATTTT.

This clonotype was picked up many times. CDR3 protein: CASSQVGTGVEKLFF. Written as DNA, the CDR3 is TGTGCCAGCAGCCAGGTTGGGACAGGGGTTGAAAAACTGTTTTTT. The chain uses TRBV3-1 and TRBJ1-4; 10 bases align to TRBD1. Germline CDR1 LGHDT, CDR2 YNNKEL (reference sequence). CDR3 length: 15 amino acids. J gave up 7 bases and V 3 bases, and 5 bases lay outside the gene matches.

This clonotype appeared many times. The V gene is TRBV7-2, the J gene TRBJ1-1; a weak D match, TRBD1 (5 bases). The CDR3 contains 13 residues. The germline CDR1 and CDR2 sequences are SGHTA and FQGNSA. V dropped 5 bases and J dropped 0 bases, with 7 bases sitting between them. The chain's CDR3 is CASSRQMNTEAFF. The CDR3 DNA reads TGTGCCAGCAGCCGACAGATGAACACTGAAGCTTTCTTT.

This clonotype was observed at least ten times. The V and J genes are TRBV5-6 and TRBJ1-2; possible D gene TRBD1, 6 bases. Germline V lookup: CDR1 SGHDT, CDR2 YYEEEE. The CDR3 totals 13 residues. Trimming left V 2 bases short and J 4 bases short, with 9 bases between. The chain's CDR3 is CASSFGQSYGYTF. The DNA of the CDR3 is TGTGCCAGCAGCTTTGGACAGTCCTATGGCTACACCTTC.

A few counts support this clonotype. The rearrangement joins TRBV12-3 or TRBV12-4 to TRBJ2-7; the match to TRBD1 covers 7 bases. V gave up 5 bases and J gave up 5 bases; unmatched junction bases: 3. The CDR3 length is 12 residues. CDR3: CASSAQGDEQYF. The CDR3 nucleotides are TGTGCCAGCAGTGCCCAGGGGGACGAGCAGTACTTC.

This clonotype was seen ten or more times. This chain uses TRBV11-2 with TRBJ1-1, with 7 bases aligning to TRBD1. Losses at the gene ends were 1 base for V and 5 bases for J; bases not matched to a gene: 7. This CDR3 has 15 amino acids. CDR1 is SGHAT, CDR2 FQNNGV, per germline. The CDR3 coding sequence is TGTGCCAGCAGCTTAGGAGAGGGGGCGATAACTGAAGCTTTCTTT. Protein sequence: CASSLGEGAITEAFF.

The chain carries TRBV2 and TRBJ1-5; 8 bases align to TRBD1. The trim removed 4 bases at V and 7 bases at J, leaving 6 bases unmatched. CDR1 is SNHLY and CDR2 is FYNNEI in the germline V gene. The CDR3 length is 14 residues. CDR3 in amino acids: CASSGQGLVQPQHF. The CDR3 nucleotides are TGTGCCAGCAGTGGACAGGGGTTGGTACAGCCCCAGCATTTT. The full variable domain, in which reference TRBV2 and TRBJ1-5 provide the parts outside the CDR3, is EPEVTQTPSHQVTQMGQEVILRCVPISNHLYFYWYRQILGQKVEFLVSFYNNEISEKSEIFDDQFSVERPDGSNFTLKIRSTKLEDSAMYFCASSGQGLVQPQHFGDGTRLSIL.

This clonotype was found a few times. The chain joins TRBV19 to TRBJ1-5; D uncertain. The ends were cut back, 4 bases at V and 1 base at J, with 14 bases in the middle. The V gene's germline CDR1 is LNHDA and CDR2 SQIVND (reference sequence). This CDR3 region has 16 residues. The CDR3 DNA reads TGTGCCAGTAGTACCCGACATCTATCAAGCAATCAGCCCCAGCATTTT. Protein product: CASSTRHLSSNQPQHF.

This clonotype was counted a few times. This chain's CDR3 is CASRGYMGTGELFF. CDR3 coding DNA: TGTGCCAGCAGGGGCTATATGGGCACCGGGGAGCTGTTTTTT. The chain employs TRBV7-2 and TRBJ2-2; D is unclear. Germline assignment: CDR1 SGHTA and CDR2 FQGNSA. The CDR3 totals 14 residues. V shed 6 bases and J shed 4 bases, with 12 bases lying between them.

This clonotype is termed medium-sized. The V gene is TRBV5-6, the J gene TRBJ1-5; D not resolved. V gave up 4 bases and J gave up 0 bases, with 2 bases separating them. The CDR3 runs 12 residues. Germline lookup yields CDR1 SGHDT and CDR2 YYEEEE. The CDR3 loop is CASSLSNQPQHF. DNA for the CDR3: TGTGCCAGCAGCCTTAGCAATCAGCCCCAGCATTTT. The full variable domain, its missing parts supplied by reference TRBV5-6 and TRBJ1-5, is DAGVTQSPTHLIKTRGQQVTLRCSPKSGHDTVSWYQQALGQGPQFIFQYYEEEERQRGNFPDRFSGHQFPNYSSELNVNALLLGDSALYLCASSLSNQPQHFGDGTRLSIL.

This clonotype came up many times. The chain employs TRBV28 and TRBJ2-7, with D uncertain. CDR3 size: 13 residues. Germline V gives CDR1 MDHEN, CDR2 SYDVKM. Trimming shortened V by 3 bases and J by 2 bases, and 8 bases separated the two germline ends. The chain's CDR3 is CASSFAGAYEQYF. The CDR3 nucleotides are TGTGCCAGCAGTTTCGCAGGAGCCTACGAGCAGTACTTC.

Relative to its sample, this clonotype is medium-sized (0.01 to 0.1%). The gene calls are TRBV4-1 and TRBJ2-7, with D hard to call. The CDR3 length is 15 residues. Germline lookup yields CDR1 MGHRA and CDR2 YSYEKL. Trimming shortened V by 1 base and J by 0 bases, and 10 bases separated the two germline ends. CDR3 amino acids: CASSQAAAGSYEQYF. The CDR3 DNA sequence: TGCGCCAGCAGCCAAGCTGCGGCCGGCTCCTACGAGCAGTACTTC.

This rearrangement joins TRBV6-5 to TRBJ2-3, with TRBD2 matching over 11 bases. Per the germline V gene, CDR1 is MNHEY and CDR2 is SVGAGI. This CDR3 region has 19 residues. The junction had 16 bases not matched to a gene; V was cut back by 6 bases and J by 2 bases. CDR3 sequence reads: CASSSSYGTSGTYTDTQYF. The CDR3 DNA is TGTGCCAGCAGCTCGTCGTACGGGACTAGCGGCACTTACACAGATACGCAGTATTTT.